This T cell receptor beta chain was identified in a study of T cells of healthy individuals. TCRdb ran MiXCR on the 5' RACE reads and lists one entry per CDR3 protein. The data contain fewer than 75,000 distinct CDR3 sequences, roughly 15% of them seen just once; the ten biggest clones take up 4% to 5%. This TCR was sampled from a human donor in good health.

The DNA of the CDR3 is TGTGCCAGCAGCGACGCTCCCAGCTCCTACGAGCAGTACTTC. Its protein is CASSDAPSSYEQYF. The chain couples TRBV3-1 to TRBJ2-7, with D uncertain. The CDR3 loop spans 14 amino acids. V lost 5 bases and J 0 bases, leaving 11 bases between the germline ends. Per germline, CDR1 LGHDT and CDR2 YNNKEL (reference sequence).